These 5 T cell receptor beta chains were sequenced from one sample in a study of OX40 agonist ivuxolimab in advanced cancers. Assay used: immunoSEQ multiplex PCR; TCRdb lists only in-frame clones, some missing. The sample shows 15,000 to 25,000 clones, over 70% of them seen only once. Sample: CD4+ or CD8+ T cells sorted from blood, taken in a trial of the OX40 agonist ivuxolimab. The receptors stem from an adult with an advanced solid tumor such as melanoma, head and neck, liver or kidney cancer.

The chain carries TRBV29-1 and TRBJ2-2; 9 positions match TRBD2. Germline CDR1 and CDR2: SQVTM and ANQGSEA. This CDR3 spans 16 amino acids. V was clipped by 0 bases and J by 6 bases; unmatched bases: 8. CDR3 residues: CSVEDHSGSAAGELFF. CDR3 sequence (DNA): TGCAGCGTTGAAGACCATAGCGGGAGCGCAGCCGGGGAGCTGTTTTTT.

The rearrangement links TRBV7-2 to TRBJ1-5, with 8 nucleotides matching TRBD1. CDR1 SGHTA and CDR2 FQGNSA come from the germline V gene. This CDR3 has 15 residues. Trimming removed 5 bases from V and 7 bases from J; junction bases left unmatched: 10. The CDR3 DNA follows: TGTGCCAGCAGCCCAGGACAGGGAGCCACACAGCCCCAGCATTTT. This sequence encodes CASSPGQGATQPQHF.

The chain recombines TRBV6-5 with TRBJ2-1, with D uncertain. The germline CDR1 and CDR2 sequences are MNHEY and SVGAGI. CDR3 size: 14 residues. V lost 6 bases and J 4 bases, leaving 13 bases between the germline ends. CDR3 protein: CASSRRESYNEQFF. The CDR3 coding sequence is TGTGCCAGCAGCCGTCGTGAATCTTACAATGAGCAGTTCTTC.

This clone has a single count. The rearrangement joins TRBV19 to TRBJ1-6, with unresolved D. V was trimmed by 1 base and J by 9 bases, leaving 7 bases between them. The CDR3 contains 13 residues. CDR1 and CDR2 (germline): LNHDA, SQIVND (reference sequence). The DNA for the CDR3 is TGTGCCAGTAGTATAGCGGAGGGTTCACCCCTCCACTTT. Translating it yields CASSIAEGSPLHF.

V is TRBV15 and J is TRBJ2-2, with D maybe TRBD1 (5 bases). This CDR3 region has 15 residues. V lost 4 bases and J lost 4, with 13 bases in between. Germline V lookup: CDR1 LNHNV, CDR2 YYDKDF (reference sequence). CDR3 bases: TGTGCCACCAGCAACCCGACAGATTCCACCGGGGAGCTGTTTTTT. Amino acid sequence: CATSNPTDSTGELFF.